This TCR beta chain was recorded in a study of blood T cell repertoires in COVID-19. About the study: Whether acute or convalescent, the COVID-19 samples came from the United States, Italy and Spain. In each case, the material was cDNA or gDNA derived from T cells, B-cell-depleted T cells, or PBMCs.

The germline V gene encodes CDR1 SGHTA and CDR2 FQGNSA. Between the trimmed V and J ends, which lost 4 bases and 4 bases, there was a span of 23 bases. The CDR3 is 17 amino acids. Assay: immunoSEQ multiplex PCR; the TCRdb copy retains only in-frame clones and omits some. The sample includes 150,000 or so clones, roughly 90% of them seen just once. This clonotype was obtained from a man aged 60-69 years with active or convalescent COVID-19. The chain uses TRBV7-2 and TRBJ2-7; maybe TRBD2 (8 bases). Material for sequencing was peripheral blood. The CDR3: CASSSQGVAGSQYEQYF. For the CDR3, the DNA is TGTGCCAGCAGCTCCCAGGGGGTAGCGGGATCCCAATACGAGCAGTACTTC.